This T cell receptor beta chain was obtained from a study of OX40 agonist ivuxolimab in advanced cancers. At the level of the study: One patient with hepatocellular carcinoma and two with cutaneous melanoma, three in all, had partial responses. Overall study results and limits: The CD4+ and CD8+ T cells in the blood had expanded clonally by week 6 at 0.1 to 3.0 mg/kg.

With 3 bases clipped from V and 9 bases from J, the junction kept 6 bases outside the gene matches. The CDR3 has 14 residues. Germline CDR1 is SGHTS and CDR2 is YDEGEE. Autoimmune disease history or systemic immunosuppression barred patients. The data were produced by immunoSEQ multiplex PCR, yet TCRdb's version contains in-frame clones alone and is incomplete. The repertoire holds about 76,000 clones, with around 84% as singletons. A note on this clone: Its antigen is not identified.

The chain recombines TRBV5-8 with TRBJ1-6, with 7 bases that match TRBD1. The source of this sequence is an adult with an advanced solid tumor such as melanoma, head and neck, liver or kidney cancer. Specimen: CD4+ or CD8+ T cells sorted from blood, collected in a trial of the OX40 agonist ivuxolimab. Here the CDR3 DNA reads TGTGCCAGCAGCTCCACAGGGGTCGGTTCACCCCTCCACTTT. It yields the protein CASSSTGVGSPLHF.